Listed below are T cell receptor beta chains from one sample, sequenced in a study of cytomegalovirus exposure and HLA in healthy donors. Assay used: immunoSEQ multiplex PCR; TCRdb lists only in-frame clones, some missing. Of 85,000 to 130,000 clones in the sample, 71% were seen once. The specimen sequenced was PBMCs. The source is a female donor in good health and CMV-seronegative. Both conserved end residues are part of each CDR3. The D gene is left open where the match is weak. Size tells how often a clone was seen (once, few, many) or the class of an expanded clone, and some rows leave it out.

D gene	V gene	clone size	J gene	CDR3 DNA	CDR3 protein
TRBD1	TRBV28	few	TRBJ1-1	TGTGCCAGCAGCAAAACAGGGGGCGTGACTGAAGCTTTCTTT	CASSKTGGVTEAFF
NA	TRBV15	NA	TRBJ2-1	TGTGCCACCAGCAGAGTCCCCGAGGACATTCTGAAGTTCTTC	CATSRVPEDILKFF
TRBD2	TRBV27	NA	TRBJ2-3	TGTGCCAGCAGCAGCGGGAGCGTGGATACGCAGTATTTT	CASSSGSVDTQYF
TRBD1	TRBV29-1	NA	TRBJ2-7	TGCAGCGTAGGCCAGGGGGCGGGCGAGCAGTACTTC	CSVGQGAGEQYF
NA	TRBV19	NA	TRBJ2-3	TGTGCCAGTAGTATAAGACCCAGGGCAGATACGCAGTATTTT	CASSIRPRADTQYF
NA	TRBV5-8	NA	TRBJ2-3	TGTGCCAGCAGCTTCATGGGGGCTAACACAGATACGCAGTATTTT	CASSFMGANTDTQYF
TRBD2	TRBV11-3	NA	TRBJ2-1	TGTGCCAGCAGCTTAAGAGCGGGAGGGTTAGTGGATGAGCAGTTCTTC	CASSLRAGGLVDEQFF
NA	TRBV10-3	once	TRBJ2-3	TGTGCCATCAGTGAGTCGGGGAGAGGCGGCTACACAGATACGCAGTATTTT	CAISESGRGGYTDTQYF
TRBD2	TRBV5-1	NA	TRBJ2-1	TGCGCCAGCAGCTTGAGCGGGAGACCCTACAATGAGCAGTTCTTC	CASSLSGRPYNEQFF
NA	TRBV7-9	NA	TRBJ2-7	TGTGCCAGCAGCTTAGCTCCACTAGGGCAGTACTTC	CASSLAPLGQYF
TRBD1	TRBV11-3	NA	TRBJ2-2	TGTGCCAGCAGCCTTACAGGGGGCAACACCGGGGAGCTGTTTTTT	CASSLTGGNTGELFF
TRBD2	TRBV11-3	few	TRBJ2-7	TGTGCCAGCAGCTTCTCGGCGGGAGGGCCCTACGAGCAGTACTTC	CASSFSAGGPYEQYF
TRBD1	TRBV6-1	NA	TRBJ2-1	TGTGCCAGCAGGATAACAGGGGGCTACAATGAGCAGTTCTTC	CASRITGGYNEQFF
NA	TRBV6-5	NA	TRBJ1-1	TGTGCCAGCAGTTACTCGCGGGGGGGGTGGACTGAAGCTTTCTTT	CASSYSRGGWTEAFF
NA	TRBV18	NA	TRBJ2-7	TGTGCCAGCTCAGGCAGGGGCAGCTACTACGAGCAGTACTTC	CASSGRGSYYEQYF
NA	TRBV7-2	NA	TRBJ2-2	TGTGCCAGCAGCCAGTACGTGGGGGCGGGTACCGGGGAGCTGTTTTTT	CASSQYVGAGTGELFF
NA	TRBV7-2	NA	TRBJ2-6	TGTGCCAGCAGCTTATCGAGCTCTGGGGCCAACGTCCTGACTTTC	CASSLSSSGANVLTF
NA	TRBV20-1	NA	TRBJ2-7	TGCAGTGCCTTATCCTCCTACGAGCAGTACTTC	CSALSSYEQYF
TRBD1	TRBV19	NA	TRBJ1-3	TGTGCCAGTAGTGAGCGACAGGGGTTACTAAACACCATATATTTT	CASSERQGLLNTIYF
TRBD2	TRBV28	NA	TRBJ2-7	TGTGCCAGCAGTTTCGTTCTAGCGGGAACCTACGAGCAGTACTTC	CASSFVLAGTYEQYF
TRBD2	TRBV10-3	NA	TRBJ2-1	TGTGCCATCAGATCTAGCGGGAGTCAGTACAATGAGCAGTTCTTC	CAIRSSGSQYNEQFF
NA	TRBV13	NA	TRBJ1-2	TGTGCCAGCAGCAGGGGGGGCAGGGCGAACTATGGCTACACCTTC	CASSRGGRANYGYTF
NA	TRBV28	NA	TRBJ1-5	TGTGCCAGCAGACCCTCGGGGTTGAGCAATCAGCCCCAGCATTTT	CASRPSGLSNQPQHF
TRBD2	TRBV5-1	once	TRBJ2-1	TGCGCCAGCAGCTTGGAGTCTAGCGGGAAATACAATGAGCAGTTCTTC	CASSLESSGKYNEQFF
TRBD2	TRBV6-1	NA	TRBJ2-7	TGTGCCAGCATTAGGACTAGCGGGAGATACGAGCAGTACTTC	CASIRTSGRYEQYF
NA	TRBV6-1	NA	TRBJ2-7	TGTGCCAGCAGACTGTCCCTGGGGCCCTACGAGCAGTACTTC	CASRLSLGPYEQYF
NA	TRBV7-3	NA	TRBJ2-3	TGTGCCAGCAGCTTAACGGGTAGCCGACCCACAGATACGCAGTATTTT	CASSLTGSRPTDTQYF
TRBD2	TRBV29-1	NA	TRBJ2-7	TGCAGCACCGGACTAGCGGGAGCCGAGCAGTACTTC	CSTGLAGAEQYF
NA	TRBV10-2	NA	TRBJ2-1	TGCGCCAGCAGTGATGGCGAGCAGTTCTTC	CASSDGEQFF
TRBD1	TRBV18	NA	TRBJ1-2	TGTGCCAGCTCACCACCCATTGACAGGGGCGACAACTATGGCTACACCTTC	CASSPPIDRGDNYGYTF
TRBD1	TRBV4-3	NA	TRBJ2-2	TGCGCCAGCAGCCAAGAGGGCAGGGGGCGTGCCGGGGAGCTGTTTTTT	CASSQEGRGRAGELFF
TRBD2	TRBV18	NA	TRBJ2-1	TGTGCCAGCTCACCCCCGTTCGGAGCGGGAGCGGGCAATGAGCAGTTCTTC	CASSPPFGAGAGNEQFF
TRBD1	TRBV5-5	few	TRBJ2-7	TGTGCCAGCAGCTTCCGGGGGACAGGGACCTACGAGCAGTACTTC	CASSFRGTGTYEQYF
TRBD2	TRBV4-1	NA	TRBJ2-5	TGCGCCAGCAGCCAAGCGGGACTAGTCGCCGGAGAGACCCAGTACTTC	CASSQAGLVAGETQYF
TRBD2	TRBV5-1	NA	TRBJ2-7	TGCGCCAGCAGCTTGGGGGGGACTAGGGGCTCCTACGAGCAGTACTTC	CASSLGGTRGSYEQYF
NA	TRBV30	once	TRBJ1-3	TGTGCCTGGAGTGGCGTTTTTTTCGGAAACACCATATATTTT	CAWSGVFFGNTIYF
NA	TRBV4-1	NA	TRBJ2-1	TGCGCCAGCAGCAACCCCCGCGGACTTCCCAGTAATGAGCAGTTCTTC	CASSNPRGLPSNEQFF
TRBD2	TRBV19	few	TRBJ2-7	TGTGCCAGTAGTAGTAGCGGGAGATTAAGCTCCTACGAGCAGTACTTC	CASSSSGRLSSYEQYF
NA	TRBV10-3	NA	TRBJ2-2	TGTGCCATCAGTGGAGACAGGAACACCGGGGAGCTGTTTTTT	CAISGDRNTGELFF
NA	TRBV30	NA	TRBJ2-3	TGTGCCTGGGGACTCCATAGCACAGATACGCAGTATTTT	CAWGLHSTDTQYF
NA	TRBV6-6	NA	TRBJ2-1	TGTGCCAGCAATCCCACTAGGGCCGTTGGTGAGCAGTTCTTC	CASNPTRAVGEQFF